This entry features one TCR beta chain sequence. Its matching antigen is unknown. This sample is drawn from a study of CD8 T cells in ankylosing spondylitis. The CDR3 consists of 13 residues. Looked up from germline, CDR1 is SGHRS and CDR2 is YFSETQ. Trimming took 5 bases from V and 3 from J, leaving 10 bases between them. TCRdb reprocessed the 5' RACE reads with MiXCR, giving one entry per CDR3 protein. The sample contains roughly 260,000 distinct CDR3 sequences, around 18% of which appear only once. Study-wide results and caveats: A number of the motif variants had already been described in reactive arthritis synovial fluid and blood. As for the disease-linked clones, they showed a CD8+ phenotype and occurred at relatively low frequencies in peripheral blood. In ankylosing spondylitis patients, matched synovial fluid reportedly showed significant enrichment of disease-linked clones. A motif in TCR beta, a set of seven to nine highly homologous variants, appeared characteristic of ankylosing spondylitis blood.

Sample: blood, either unsorted or a sorted T cell fraction (not recorded which). The receptor was isolated from a male donor with ankylosing spondylitis or in good health (not recorded which). The chain couples TRBV5-1 to TRBJ2-3, with unresolved D. This CDR3 is CASRKTSTDTQYF. Here the CDR3 DNA reads TGCGCCAGCAGAAAGACATCGACAGATACGCAGTATTTT. Combining the CDR3 with reference TRBV5-1 and TRBJ2-3 gives the whole variable domain KAGVTQTPRYLIKTRGQQVTLSCSPISGHRSVSWYQQTPGQGLQFLFEYFSETQRNKGNFPGRFSGRQFSNSRSEMNVSTLELGDSALYLCASRKTSTDTQYFGPGTRLTVL.